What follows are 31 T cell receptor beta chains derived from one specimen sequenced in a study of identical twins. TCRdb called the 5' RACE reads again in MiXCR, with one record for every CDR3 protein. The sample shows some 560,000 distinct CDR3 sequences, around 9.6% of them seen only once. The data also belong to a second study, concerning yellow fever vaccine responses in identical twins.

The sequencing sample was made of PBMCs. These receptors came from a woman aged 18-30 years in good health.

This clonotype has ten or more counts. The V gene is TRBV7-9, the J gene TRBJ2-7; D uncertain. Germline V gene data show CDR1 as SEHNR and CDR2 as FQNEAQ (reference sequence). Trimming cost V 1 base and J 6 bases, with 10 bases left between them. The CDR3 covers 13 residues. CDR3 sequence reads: CASSLEAPSEQYF. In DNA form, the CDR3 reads TGTGCCAGCAGCTTAGAAGCTCCCTCCGAGCAGTACTTC.

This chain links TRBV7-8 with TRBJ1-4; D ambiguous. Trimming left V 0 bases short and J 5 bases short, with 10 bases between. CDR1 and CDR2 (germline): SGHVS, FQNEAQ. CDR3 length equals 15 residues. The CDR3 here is CASSLASGRNEKLFF. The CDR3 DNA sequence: TGTGCCAGCAGCTTAGCCTCGGGTCGGAATGAAAAACTGTTTTTT.

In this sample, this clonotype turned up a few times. The CDR3 here is CASSQDTPPELLNEKLFF. CDR3 nucleotides: TGCGCCAGCAGCCAAGATACACCGCCAGAGCTCCTTAATGAAAAACTGTTTTTT. This chain joins TRBV4-1 and TRBJ1-4; the D is unclear. Germline-derived CDR1 and CDR2 are MGHRA and YSYEKL. Trimming removed 0 bases from V and 4 bases from J, with 18 bases in between. CDR3 length equals 18 residues.

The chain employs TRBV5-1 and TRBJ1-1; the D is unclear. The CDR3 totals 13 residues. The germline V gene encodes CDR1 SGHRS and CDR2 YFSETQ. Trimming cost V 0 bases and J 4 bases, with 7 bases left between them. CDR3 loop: CASSLEGFTEAFF. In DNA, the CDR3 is TGCGCCAGCAGCTTGGAGGGATTCACTGAAGCTTTCTTT.

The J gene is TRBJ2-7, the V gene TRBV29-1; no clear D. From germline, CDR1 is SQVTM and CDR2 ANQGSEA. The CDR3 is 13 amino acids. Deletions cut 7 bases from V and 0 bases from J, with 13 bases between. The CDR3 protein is CSGTDTNSYEQYF. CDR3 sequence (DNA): TGCAGCGGAACGGATACCAACTCCTACGAGCAGTACTTC.

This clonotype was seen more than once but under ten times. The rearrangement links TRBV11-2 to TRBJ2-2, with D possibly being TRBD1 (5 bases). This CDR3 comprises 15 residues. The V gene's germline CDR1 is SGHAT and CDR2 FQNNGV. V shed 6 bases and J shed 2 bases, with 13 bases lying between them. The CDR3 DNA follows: TGTGCCAGCAGTGTTAGGGGTGGCAACACCGGGGAGCTGTTTTTT. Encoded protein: CASSVRGGNTGELFF.

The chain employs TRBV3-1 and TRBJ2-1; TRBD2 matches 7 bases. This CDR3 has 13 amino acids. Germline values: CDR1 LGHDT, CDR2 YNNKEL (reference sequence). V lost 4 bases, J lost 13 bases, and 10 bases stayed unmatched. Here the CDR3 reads CASSPGGRREQFF. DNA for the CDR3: TGTGCCAGCAGCCCGGGGGGAAGGAGAGAACAGTTCTTC.

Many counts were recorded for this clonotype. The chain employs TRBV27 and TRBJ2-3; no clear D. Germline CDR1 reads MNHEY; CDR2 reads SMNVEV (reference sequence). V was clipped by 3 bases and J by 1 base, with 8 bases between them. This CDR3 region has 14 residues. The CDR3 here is CASSFYPGTDTQYF. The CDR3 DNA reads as TGTGCCAGCAGTTTTTATCCCGGCACAGATACGCAGTATTTT.

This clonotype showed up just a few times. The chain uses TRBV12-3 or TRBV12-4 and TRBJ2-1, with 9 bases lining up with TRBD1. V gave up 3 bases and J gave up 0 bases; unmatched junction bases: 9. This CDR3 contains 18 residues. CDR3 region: CASSFRTGAGSSYNEQFF. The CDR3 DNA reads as TGTGCCAGCAGTTTCCGGACAGGGGCGGGAAGCTCCTACAATGAGCAGTTCTTC.

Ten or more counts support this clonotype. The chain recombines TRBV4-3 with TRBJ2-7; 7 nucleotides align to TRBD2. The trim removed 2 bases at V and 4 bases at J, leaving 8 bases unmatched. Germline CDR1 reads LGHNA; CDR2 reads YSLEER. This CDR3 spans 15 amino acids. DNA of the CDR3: TGCGCCAGCAGCCAAACGGGACTACTTTTTTACGAGCAGTACTTC. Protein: CASSQTGLLFYEQYF.

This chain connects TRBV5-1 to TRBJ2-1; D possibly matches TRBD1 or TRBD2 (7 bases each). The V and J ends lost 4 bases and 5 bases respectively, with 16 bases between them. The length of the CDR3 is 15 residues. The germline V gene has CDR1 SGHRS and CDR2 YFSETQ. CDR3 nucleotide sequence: TGCGCCAGCAGCGGGGGGGACAGCCTTAACAATGAGCAGTTCTTC. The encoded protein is CASSGGDSLNNEQFF.

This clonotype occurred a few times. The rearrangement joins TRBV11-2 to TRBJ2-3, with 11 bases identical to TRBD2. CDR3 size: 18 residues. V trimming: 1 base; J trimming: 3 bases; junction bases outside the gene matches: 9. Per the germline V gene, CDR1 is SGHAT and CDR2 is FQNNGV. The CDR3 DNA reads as TGTGCCAGCAGCTTAGGCCTTCGACTAGCGGGAATGACAGATACGCAGTATTTT. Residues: CASSLGLRLAGMTDTQYF. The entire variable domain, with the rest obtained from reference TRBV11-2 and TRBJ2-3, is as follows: EAGVAQSPRYKIIEKRQSVAFWCNPISGHATLYWYQQILGQGPKLLIQFQNNGVVDDSQLPKDRFSAERLKGVDSTLKIQPAKLEDSAVYLCASSLGLRLAGMTDTQYFGPGTRLTVL.

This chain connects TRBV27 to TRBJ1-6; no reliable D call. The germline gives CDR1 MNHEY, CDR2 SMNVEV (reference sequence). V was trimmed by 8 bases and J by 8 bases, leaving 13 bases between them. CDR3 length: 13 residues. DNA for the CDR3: TGTGCCAGCTCACTAGGACCCTATTCACCCCTCCACTTT. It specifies CASSLGPYSPLHF.

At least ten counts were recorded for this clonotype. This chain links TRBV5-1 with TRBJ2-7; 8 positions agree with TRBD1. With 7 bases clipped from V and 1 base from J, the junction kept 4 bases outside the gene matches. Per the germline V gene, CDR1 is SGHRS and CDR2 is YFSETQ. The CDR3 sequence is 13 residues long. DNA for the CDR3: TGCGCCAGCTCAACAGGGGGATCCTACGAGCAGTACTTC. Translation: CASSTGGSYEQYF.

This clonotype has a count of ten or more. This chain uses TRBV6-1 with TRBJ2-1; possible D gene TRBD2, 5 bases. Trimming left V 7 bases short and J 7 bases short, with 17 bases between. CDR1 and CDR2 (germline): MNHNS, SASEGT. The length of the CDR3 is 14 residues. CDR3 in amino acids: CASTHSDRGNEQFF. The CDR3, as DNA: TGTGCCAGCACCCACTCTGATCGAGGGAATGAGCAGTTCTTC.

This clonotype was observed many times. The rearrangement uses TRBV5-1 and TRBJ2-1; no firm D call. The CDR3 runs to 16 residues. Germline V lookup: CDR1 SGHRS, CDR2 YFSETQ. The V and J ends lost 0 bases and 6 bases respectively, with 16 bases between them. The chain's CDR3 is CASSLADVAFGNEQFF. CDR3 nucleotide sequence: TGCGCCAGCAGCTTGGCCGATGTGGCTTTCGGCAATGAGCAGTTCTTC.

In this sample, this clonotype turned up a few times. In nucleotides, the CDR3 is TGTGCCAGCAGCCCCACGGATATCGAGCAGTACTTC. Protein sequence: CASSPTDIEQYF. V is TRBV12-3 or TRBV12-4 and J is TRBJ2-7, with D unresolved. Trimming stripped 6 bases from V and 6 bases from J, with 12 bases between. This CDR3 comprises 12 residues.

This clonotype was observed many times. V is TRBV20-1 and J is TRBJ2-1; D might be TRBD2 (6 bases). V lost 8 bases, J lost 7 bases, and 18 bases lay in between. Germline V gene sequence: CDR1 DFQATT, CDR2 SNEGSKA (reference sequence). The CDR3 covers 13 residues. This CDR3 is CSLRGRRMNEQFF. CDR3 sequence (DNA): TGCAGTCTCCGGGGGAGAAGGATGAATGAGCAGTTCTTC.

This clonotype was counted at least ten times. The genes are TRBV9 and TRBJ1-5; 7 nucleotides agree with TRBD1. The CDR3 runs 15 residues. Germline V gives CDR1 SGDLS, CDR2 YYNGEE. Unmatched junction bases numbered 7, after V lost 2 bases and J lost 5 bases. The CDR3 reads CASSVEGARDQPQHF. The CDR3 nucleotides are TGTGCCAGCAGCGTCGAGGGGGCGCGGGATCAGCCCCAGCATTTT.

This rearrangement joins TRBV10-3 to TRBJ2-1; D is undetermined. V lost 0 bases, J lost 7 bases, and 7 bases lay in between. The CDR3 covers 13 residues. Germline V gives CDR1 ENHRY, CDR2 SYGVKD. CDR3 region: CAISESRKNEQFF. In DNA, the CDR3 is TGTGCCATCAGTGAGTCTAGGAAGAATGAGCAGTTCTTC.

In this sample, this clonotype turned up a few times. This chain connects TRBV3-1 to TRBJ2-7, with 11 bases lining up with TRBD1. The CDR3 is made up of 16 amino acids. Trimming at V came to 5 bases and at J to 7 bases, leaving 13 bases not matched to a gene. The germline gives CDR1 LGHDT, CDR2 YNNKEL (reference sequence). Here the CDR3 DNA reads TGTGCCAGCAGCTCCCGCCGGGGGACAGGGGGGCGGGAGCAGTACTTC. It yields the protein CASSSRRGTGGREQYF.

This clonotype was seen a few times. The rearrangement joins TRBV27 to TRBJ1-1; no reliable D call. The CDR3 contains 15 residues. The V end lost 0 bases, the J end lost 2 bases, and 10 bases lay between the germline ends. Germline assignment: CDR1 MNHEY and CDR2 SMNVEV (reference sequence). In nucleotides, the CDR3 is TGTGCCAGCAGTTTATCGGCAGGCAGAAACACTGAAGCTTTCTTT. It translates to CASSLSAGRNTEAFF.

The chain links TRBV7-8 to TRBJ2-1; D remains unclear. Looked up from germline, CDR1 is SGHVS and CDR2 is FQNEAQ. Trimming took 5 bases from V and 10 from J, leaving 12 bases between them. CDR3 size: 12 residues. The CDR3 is CASSPTLGEQFF. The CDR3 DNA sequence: TGTGCCAGCAGCCCAACCCTGGGGGAGCAGTTCTTC.

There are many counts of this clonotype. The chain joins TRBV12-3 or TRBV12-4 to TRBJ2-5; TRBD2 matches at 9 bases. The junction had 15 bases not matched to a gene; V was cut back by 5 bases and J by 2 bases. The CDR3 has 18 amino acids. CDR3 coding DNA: TGTGCCAGCAGTCCCCAACCTTTCCTAGCGGGGATTCAAGAGACCCAGTACTTC. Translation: CASSPQPFLAGIQETQYF.

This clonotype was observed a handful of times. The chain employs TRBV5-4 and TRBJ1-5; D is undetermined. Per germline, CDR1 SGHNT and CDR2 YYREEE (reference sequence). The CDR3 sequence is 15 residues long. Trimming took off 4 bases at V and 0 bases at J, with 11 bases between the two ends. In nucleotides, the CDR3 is TGTGCCAGCAGCGGGCTCCCGGATAGCAATCAGCCCCAGCATTTT. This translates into CASSGLPDSNQPQHF. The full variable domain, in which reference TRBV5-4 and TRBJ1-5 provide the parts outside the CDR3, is ETGVTQSPTHLIKTRGQQVTLRCSSQSGHNTVSWYQQALGQGPQFIFQYYREEENGRGNFPPRFSGLQFPNYSSELNVNALELDDSALYLCASSGLPDSNQPQHFGDGTRLSIL.

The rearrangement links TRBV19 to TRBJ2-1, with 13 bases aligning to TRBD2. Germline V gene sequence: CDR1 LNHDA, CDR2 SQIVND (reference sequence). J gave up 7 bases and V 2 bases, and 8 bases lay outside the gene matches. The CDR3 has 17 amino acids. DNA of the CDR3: TGTGCCAGTAGTATATCCGGGACTAGCGGGATTGGGAATGAGCAGTTCTTC. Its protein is CASSISGTSGIGNEQFF.

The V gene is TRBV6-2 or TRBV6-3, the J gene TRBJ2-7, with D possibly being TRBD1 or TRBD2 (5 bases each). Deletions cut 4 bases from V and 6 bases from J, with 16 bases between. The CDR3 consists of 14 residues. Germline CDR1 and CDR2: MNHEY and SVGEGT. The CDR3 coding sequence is TGTGCCAGCAGTTCCACCGGGACCCACTCCGAGCAGTACTTC. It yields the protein CASSSTGTHSEQYF.

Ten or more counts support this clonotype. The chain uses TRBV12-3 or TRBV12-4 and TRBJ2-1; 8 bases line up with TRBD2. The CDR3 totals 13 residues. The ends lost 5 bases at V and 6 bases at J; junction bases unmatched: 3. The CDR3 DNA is TGTGCCAGCAGTACTAGCGGAGTCAATGAGCAGTTCTTC. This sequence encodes CASSTSGVNEQFF.

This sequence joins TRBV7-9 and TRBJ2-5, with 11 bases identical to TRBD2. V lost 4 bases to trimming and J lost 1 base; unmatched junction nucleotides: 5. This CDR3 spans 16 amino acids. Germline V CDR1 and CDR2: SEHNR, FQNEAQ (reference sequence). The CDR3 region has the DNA TGTGCCAGCAGCTACGGGACTAGCGGAGTCCAAGAGACCCAGTACTTC. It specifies CASSYGTSGVQETQYF.

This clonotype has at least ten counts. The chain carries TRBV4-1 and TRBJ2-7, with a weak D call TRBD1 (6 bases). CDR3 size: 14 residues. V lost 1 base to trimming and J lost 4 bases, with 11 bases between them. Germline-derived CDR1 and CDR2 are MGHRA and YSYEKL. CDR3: CASSQGQALYEQYF. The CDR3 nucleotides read TGCGCCAGCAGCCAAGGACAGGCGTTATACGAGCAGTACTTC.

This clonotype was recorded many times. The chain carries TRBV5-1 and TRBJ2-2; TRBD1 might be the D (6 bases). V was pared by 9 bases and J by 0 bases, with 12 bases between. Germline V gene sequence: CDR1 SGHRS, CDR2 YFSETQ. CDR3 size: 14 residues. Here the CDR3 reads CATRQEANTGELFF. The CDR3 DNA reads TGCGCCACCAGACAGGAAGCGAACACCGGGGAGCTGTTTTTT.